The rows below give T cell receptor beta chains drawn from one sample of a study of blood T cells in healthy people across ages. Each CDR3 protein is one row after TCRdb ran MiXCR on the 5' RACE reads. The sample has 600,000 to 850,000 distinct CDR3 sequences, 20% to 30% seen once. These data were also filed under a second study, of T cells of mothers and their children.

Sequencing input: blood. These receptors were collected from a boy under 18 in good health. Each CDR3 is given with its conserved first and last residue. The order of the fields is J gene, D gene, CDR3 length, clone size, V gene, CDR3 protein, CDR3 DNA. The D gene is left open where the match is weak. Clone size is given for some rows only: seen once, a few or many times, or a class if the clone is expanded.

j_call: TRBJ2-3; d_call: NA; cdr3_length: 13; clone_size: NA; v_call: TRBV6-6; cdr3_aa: CASRTRGPDTQYF; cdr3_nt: TGTGCCAGCAGAACGAGGGGCCCAGATACGCAGTATTTT
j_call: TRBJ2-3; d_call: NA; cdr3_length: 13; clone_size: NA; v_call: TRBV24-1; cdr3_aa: CAIKGESTDTQYF; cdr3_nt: TGTGCCATCAAAGGCGAGAGCACAGATACGCAGTATTTT
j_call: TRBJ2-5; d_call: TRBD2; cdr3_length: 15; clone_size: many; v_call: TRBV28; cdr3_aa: CASRPGLAGGETQYF; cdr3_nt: TGTGCCAGCAGACCGGGACTAGCGGGAGGAGAGACCCAGTACTTC
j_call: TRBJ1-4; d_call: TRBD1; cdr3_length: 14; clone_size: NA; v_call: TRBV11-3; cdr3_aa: CASSSAGTDEKLFF; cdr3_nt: TGTGCCAGCAGCTCCGCCGGGACAGACGAAAAACTGTTTTTT
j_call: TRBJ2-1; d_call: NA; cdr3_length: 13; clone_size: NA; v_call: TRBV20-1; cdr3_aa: CSARVLTYNEQFF; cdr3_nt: TGCAGTGCTAGAGTCCTGACTTACAATGAGCAGTTCTTC
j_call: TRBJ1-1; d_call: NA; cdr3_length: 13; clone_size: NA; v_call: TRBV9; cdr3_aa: CASSETGNTEAFF; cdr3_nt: TGTGCCAGCAGCGAGACAGGGAACACTGAAGCTTTCTTT
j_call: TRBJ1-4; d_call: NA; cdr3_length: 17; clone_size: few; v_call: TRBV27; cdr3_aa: CASSLRPTGTETVKLFF; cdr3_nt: TGTGCCAGCAGTTTACGCCCGACCGGGACCGAGACCGTAAAACTGTTTTTT
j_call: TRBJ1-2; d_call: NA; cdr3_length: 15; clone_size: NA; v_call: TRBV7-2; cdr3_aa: CASSITGQLGYGYTF; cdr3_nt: TGTGCCAGCAGCATAACGGGCCAACTGGGCTATGGCTACACCTTC
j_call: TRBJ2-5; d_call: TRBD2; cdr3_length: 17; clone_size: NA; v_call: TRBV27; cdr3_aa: CASSPRTSGRGVETQYF; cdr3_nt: TGTGCCAGCAGTCCCCGGACTAGCGGGAGGGGTGTGGAGACCCAGTACTTC
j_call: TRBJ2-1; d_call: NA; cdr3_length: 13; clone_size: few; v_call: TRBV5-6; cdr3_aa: CASRKPGYNEQFF; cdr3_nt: TGTGCCAGCAGGAAGCCCGGGTACAATGAGCAGTTCTTC
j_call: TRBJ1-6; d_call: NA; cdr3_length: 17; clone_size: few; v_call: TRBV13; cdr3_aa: CASSSRGREGTNSPLHF; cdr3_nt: TGTGCCAGCAGCTCCCGGGGCAGGGAGGGGACAAATTCACCCCTCCACTTT
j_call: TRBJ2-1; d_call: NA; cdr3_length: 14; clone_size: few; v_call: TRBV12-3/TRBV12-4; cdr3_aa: CASSTVQTRSEQFF; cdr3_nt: TGTGCCAGCAGTACAGTACAAACAAGGAGTGAGCAGTTCTTC
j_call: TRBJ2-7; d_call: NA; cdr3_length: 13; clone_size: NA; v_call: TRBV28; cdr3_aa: CAISTGLMDEQYF; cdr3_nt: TGTGCCATCTCGACAGGACTGATGGACGAGCAGTACTTC
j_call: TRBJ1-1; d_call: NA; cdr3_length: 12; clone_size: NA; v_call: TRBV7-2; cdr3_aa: CASSAYRVLAFF; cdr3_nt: TGTGCCAGCAGCGCTTACAGGGTTCTGGCTTTCTTT
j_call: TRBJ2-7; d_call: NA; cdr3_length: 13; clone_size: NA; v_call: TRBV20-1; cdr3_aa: CSATGVDTYEQYF; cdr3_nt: TGCAGTGCTACTGGCGTAGACACCTACGAGCAGTACTTC
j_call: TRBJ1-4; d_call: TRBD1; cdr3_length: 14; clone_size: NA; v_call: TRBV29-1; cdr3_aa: CSVKSRDRVEKLFF; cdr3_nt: TGCAGCGTAAAGAGCCGGGACAGGGTTGAAAAACTGTTTTTT
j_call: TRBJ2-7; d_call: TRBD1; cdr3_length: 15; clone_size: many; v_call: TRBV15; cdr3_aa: CATSRDPTGEYEQYF; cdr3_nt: TGTGCCACCAGCAGAGATCCCACAGGGGAGTACGAGCAGTACTTC
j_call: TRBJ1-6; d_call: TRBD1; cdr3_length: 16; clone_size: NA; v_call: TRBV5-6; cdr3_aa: CASSPLTGDDNSPLHF; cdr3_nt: TGTGCCAGCAGCCCCCTGACAGGGGATGATAATTCACCCCTCCACTTT
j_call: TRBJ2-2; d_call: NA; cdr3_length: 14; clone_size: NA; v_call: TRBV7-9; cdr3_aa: CASSYSENPGELFF; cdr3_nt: TGTGCCAGCAGCTACTCGGAGAATCCCGGGGAGCTGTTTTTT
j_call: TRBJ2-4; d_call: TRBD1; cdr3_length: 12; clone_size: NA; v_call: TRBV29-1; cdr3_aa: CSVDGQDNIQYF; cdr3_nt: TGCAGCGTGGACGGACAGGACAACATTCAGTACTTC
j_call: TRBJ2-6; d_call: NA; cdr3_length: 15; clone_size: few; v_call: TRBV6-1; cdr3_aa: CATNDGGFGANVLTF; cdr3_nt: TGTGCCACAAACGATGGGGGGTTCGGGGCCAACGTCCTGACTTTC
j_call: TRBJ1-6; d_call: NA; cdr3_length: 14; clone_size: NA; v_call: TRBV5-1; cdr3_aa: CASSLWKDNSPLHF; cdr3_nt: TGCGCCAGCAGCTTGTGGAAGGATAATTCACCCCTCCACTTT
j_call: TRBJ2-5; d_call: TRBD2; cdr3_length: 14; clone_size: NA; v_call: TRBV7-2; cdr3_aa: CASSTRGGLETQYF; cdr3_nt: TGTGCCAGCAGCACGCGGGGGGGCTTGGAGACCCAGTACTTC
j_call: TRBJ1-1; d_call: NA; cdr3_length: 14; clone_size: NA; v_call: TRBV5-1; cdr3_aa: CASSRVQGGTEAFF; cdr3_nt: TGCGCCAGCAGCCGGGTGCAGGGAGGAACTGAAGCTTTCTTT
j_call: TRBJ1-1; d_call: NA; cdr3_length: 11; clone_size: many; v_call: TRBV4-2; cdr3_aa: CASSQGTEAFF; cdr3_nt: TGTGCCAGCAGCCAGGGAACTGAAGCTTTCTTT
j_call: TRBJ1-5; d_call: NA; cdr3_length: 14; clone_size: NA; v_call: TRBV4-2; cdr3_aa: CASGQGSFNQPQHF; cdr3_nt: TGTGCCAGCGGCCAAGGTAGCTTTAATCAGCCCCAGCATTTT
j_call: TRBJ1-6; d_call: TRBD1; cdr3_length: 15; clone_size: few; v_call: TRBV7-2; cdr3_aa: CASRRQRGRCSPLHF; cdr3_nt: TGTGCCAGCAGGCGCCAGAGGGGGCGCTGTTCACCCCTCCACTTT
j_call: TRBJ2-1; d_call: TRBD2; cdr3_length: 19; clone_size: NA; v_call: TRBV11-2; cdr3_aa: CASSLGTSGGGDRYNEQFF; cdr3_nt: TGTGCCAGCAGCTTGGGAACTAGCGGGGGGGGAGACAGGTACAATGAGCAGTTCTTC
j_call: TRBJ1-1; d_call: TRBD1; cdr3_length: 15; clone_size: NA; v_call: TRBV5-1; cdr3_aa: CASSFDRGRITEAFF; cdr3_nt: TGCGCCAGCAGCTTCGACAGGGGGCGAATCACTGAAGCTTTCTTT
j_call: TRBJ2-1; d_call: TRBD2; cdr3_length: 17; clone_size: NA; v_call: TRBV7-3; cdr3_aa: CASSLNPGTSGYGEQFF; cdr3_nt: TGTGCCAGCAGCTTAAACCCCGGGACTAGCGGGTATGGTGAGCAGTTCTTC
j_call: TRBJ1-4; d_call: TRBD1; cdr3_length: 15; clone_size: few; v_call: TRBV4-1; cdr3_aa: CASSRLGQGREKLFF; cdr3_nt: TGCGCCAGCAGCCGTTTGGGACAGGGAAGGGAAAAACTGTTTTTT
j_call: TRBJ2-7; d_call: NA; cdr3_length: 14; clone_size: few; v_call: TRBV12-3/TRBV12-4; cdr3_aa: CASSLDYLDYEQYF; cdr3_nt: TGTGCCAGCAGTTTAGACTATCTCGACTACGAGCAGTACTTC
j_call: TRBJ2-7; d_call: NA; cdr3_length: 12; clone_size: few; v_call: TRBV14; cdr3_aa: CASSQDRTHRRF; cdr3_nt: TGTGCCAGCAGCCAAGATCGGACCCACCGGCGATTC
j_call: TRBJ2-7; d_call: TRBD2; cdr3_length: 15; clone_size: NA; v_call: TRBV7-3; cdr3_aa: CASSLTGGNPYEQYF; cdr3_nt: TGTGCCAGCAGCTTAACGGGAGGGAATCCCTACGAGCAGTACTTC
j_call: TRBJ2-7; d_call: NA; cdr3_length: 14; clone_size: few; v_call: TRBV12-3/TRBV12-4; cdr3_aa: CASSSRTDSYEQYF; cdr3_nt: TGTGCCAGCAGTTCCCGGACCGACTCCTACGAGCAGTACTTC
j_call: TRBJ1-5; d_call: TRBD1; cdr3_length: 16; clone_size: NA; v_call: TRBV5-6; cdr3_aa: CASSFGTGGSNQPQHF; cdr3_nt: TGTGCCAGCAGCTTCGGGACAGGGGGAAGCAATCAGCCCCAGCATTTT
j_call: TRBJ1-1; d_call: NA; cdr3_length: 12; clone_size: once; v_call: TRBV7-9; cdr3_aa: CASGRPTVEAFF; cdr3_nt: TGTGCCAGCGGCCGTCCCACGGTTGAAGCTTTCTTT
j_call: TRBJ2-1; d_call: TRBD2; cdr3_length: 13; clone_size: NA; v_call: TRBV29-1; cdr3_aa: CSVKGLVGWEQFF; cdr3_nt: TGCAGCGTTAAGGGACTAGTGGGTTGGGAGCAGTTCTTC
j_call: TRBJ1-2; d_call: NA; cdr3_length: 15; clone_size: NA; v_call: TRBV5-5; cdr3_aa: CASSSDGGLGYGYTF; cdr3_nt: TGTGCCAGCAGCTCCGATGGGGGTCTGGGGTATGGCTACACCTTC
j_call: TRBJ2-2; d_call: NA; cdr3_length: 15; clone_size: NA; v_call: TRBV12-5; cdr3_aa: CASGPQSGDTGELFF; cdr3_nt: TGTGCTAGTGGACCGCAGTCCGGGGACACCGGGGAGCTGTTTTTT
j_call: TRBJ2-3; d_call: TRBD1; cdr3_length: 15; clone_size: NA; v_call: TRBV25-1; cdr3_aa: CASPGQGEVTDTQYF; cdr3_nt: TGTGCCAGCCCAGGACAGGGCGAAGTCACAGATACGCAGTATTTT
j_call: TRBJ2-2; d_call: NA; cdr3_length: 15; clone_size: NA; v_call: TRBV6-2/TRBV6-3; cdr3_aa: CASSWDAGRTGELFF; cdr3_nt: TGTGCCAGCAGTTGGGACGCGGGGAGGACCGGGGAGCTGTTTTTT
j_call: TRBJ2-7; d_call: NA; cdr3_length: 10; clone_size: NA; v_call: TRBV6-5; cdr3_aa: CASPGPEQYF; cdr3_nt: TGTGCCAGCCCAGGGCCCGAGCAGTACTTC
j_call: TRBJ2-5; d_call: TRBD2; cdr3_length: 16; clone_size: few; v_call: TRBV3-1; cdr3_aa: CASSQGLAGGRETQYF; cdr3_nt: TGTGCCAGCAGCCAAGGTCTAGCGGGGGGCCGAGAGACCCAGTACTTC
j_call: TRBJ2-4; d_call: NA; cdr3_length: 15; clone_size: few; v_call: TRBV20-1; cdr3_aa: CSAPQDHLAKNIQYF; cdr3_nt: TGCAGTGCTCCCCAAGACCATCTAGCCAAAAACATTCAGTACTTC
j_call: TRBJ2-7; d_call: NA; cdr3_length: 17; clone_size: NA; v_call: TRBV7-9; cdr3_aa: CASSYKGVDRPAYKQYF; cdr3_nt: TGTGCCAGCTCCTACAAGGGGGTAGACAGGCCGGCCTACAAGCAGTACTTC